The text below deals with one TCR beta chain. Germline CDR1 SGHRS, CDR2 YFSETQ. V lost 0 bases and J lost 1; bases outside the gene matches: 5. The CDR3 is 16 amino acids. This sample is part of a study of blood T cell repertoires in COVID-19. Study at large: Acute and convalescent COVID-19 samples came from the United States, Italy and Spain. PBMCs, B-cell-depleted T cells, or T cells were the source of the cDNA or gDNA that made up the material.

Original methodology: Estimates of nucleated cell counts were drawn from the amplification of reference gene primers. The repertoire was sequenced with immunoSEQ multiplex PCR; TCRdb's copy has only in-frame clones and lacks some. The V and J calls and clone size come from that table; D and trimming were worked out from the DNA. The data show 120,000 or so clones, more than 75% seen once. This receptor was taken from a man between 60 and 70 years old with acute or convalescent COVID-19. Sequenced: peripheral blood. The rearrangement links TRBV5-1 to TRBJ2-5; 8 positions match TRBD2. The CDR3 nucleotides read TGCGCCAGCAGCTTGGGGGGTAGCGGGGTCCAAGAGACCCAGTACTTC. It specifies CASSLGGSGVQETQYF. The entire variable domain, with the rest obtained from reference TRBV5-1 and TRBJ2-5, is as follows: KAGVTQTPRYLIKTRGQQVTLSCSPISGHRSVSWYQQTPGQGLQFLFEYFSETQRNKGNFPGRFSGRQFSNSRSEMNVSTLELGDSALYLCASSLGGSGVQETQYFGPGTRLLVL.